These 6 T cell receptor beta chains came from one sample sequenced in a study of T cell responses to AZD1222 COVID-19 vaccine. Repertoires were generated with immunoSEQ multiplex PCR, while TCRdb's copy carries only in-frame clones and drops some. The sample carries 89,000 or so clones, just over 85% recorded once. The sample here was peripheral blood, taken on day 0 of AZD1222 vaccination. The receptors were gathered from an adult in good health.

The chain has TRBV11-3 and TRBJ2-5, with 8 bases lining up with TRBD2. The V gene's germline CDR1 is SGHNT and CDR2 YENEEA. V was pared by 1 base and J by 2 bases, with 3 bases of the junction left unmatched. This CDR3 contains 15 residues. The CDR3: CASSLGGTRQETQYF. The CDR3 bases are TGTGCCAGCAGCTTAGGAGGGACTAGACAAGAGACCCAGTACTTC.

The rearrangement joins TRBV6-2 or TRBV6-3 to TRBJ2-1; 7 bases are a match to TRBD2. Germline trimming cut 5 bases from V and 8 bases from J; bases unmatched to any gene: 12. Germline V gene sequence: CDR1 MNHEY, CDR2 SVGEGT. This CDR3 is built from 15 residues. The CDR3 protein is CASSRLALRRDEQFF. The CDR3 DNA reads as TGTGCCAGCAGTCGACTAGCTCTAAGGAGGGATGAGCAGTTCTTC.

The gene calls are TRBV7-9 and TRBJ2-7, with 9 bases identical to TRBD1. V was pared by 5 bases and J by 0 bases, with 8 bases of the junction left unmatched. The CDR3 runs 16 residues. Germline V CDR1 and CDR2: SEHNR, FQNEAQ (reference sequence). CDR3 nucleotide sequence: TGTGCCAGCAGCGGTGAGGGGACAGGGAGCTCCTACGAGCAGTACTTC. As protein: CASSGEGTGSSYEQYF.

The chain couples TRBV18 to TRBJ2-1, with TRBD2 matching 11 bases. CDR1 is KGHSH and CDR2 is LQKENI in the germline V gene. The CDR3 contains 13 residues. Germline trimming cut 8 bases from V and 8 bases from J; bases unmatched to any gene: 5. CDR3 region: CASGLAGGHEQFF. The DNA for the CDR3 is TGTGCCAGCGGACTAGCGGGCGGTCATGAGCAGTTCTTC.

The chain is built from TRBV29-1 and TRBJ2-1; 10 bases fit TRBD2. This CDR3 has 15 residues. J was trimmed by 7 bases and V by 4 bases; bases with no gene match: 10. Germline V lookup: CDR1 SQVTM, CDR2 ANQGSEA. Here the CDR3 reads CSVVGVSGRSNEQFF. The CDR3 DNA is TGCAGCGTTGTCGGGGTTAGCGGGAGGTCAAATGAGCAGTTCTTC.

The V call is TRBV12-2, the J call TRBJ2-1; the D call TRBD2 from the table was never checked on the DNA. TRBV12-2 is marked as a pseudogene. The CDR3 has 18 residues. The CDR3 is CASRFRPPRGWKNNEQFF. The CDR3 DNA is TGTGCAAGTCGCTTCAGACCCCCTCGCGGCTGGAAAAACAATGAGCAGTTCTTC.